This T cell receptor beta chain comes out of a study of T cell repertoires in cytomegalovirus infection. Whole-study context: HLA-C-restricted CMV epitopes, recently identified, and well-studied HLA-B-restricted ones were used by the study.

TCRdb re-called the reads with MiXCR, one entry per CDR3 protein. This sample has about 830,000 distinct CDR3 sequences, with less than 35% found just once. The study, taken as a whole, reports: Based on cumulative public TCR beta family frequency, carriers of CMV plus the relevant HLA were identified.

V gave up 0 bases and J gave up 4 bases, with 16 bases separating them. CDR1 is MGHRA and CDR2 is YSYEKL in the germline V gene. The CDR3 consists of 17 residues. As concerns this clonotype: The antigen remains unidentified.

Specimen: cultured CD8+ T cells from PBMCs, collected from culture after CMV antigen stimulation. The rearrangement links TRBV4-1 to TRBJ2-1, with D possibly matching TRBD2 (6 bases). The sequence was collected from a human donor in good health (CMV status not recorded). Some clones in this sample may be carry-over from other donors' samples. CDR3 DNA sequence: TGCGCCAGCAGCCAAGATGGGTACGGGGGTACGTACAATGAGCAGTTCTTC. Its translation is CASSQDGYGGTYNEQFF.